This T cell receptor (beta chain) was observed in a study of human T cells and chemical hapten exposure. Study information: Patients, predominantly female, presented with alopecia areata, totalis or universalis. TCR yields differed between samples (mainly from small differences in pooled library volume).

In this sample, this clonotype turned up many times. The target antigen is unknown. TCRdb processed the RACE reads anew with MiXCR; each CDR3 protein has one entry. This sample carries some 350,000 distinct CDR3 sequences, 6% to 7% of them seen once, and the ten largest clones take around 5.8%. Documented time point: patch test 2, 6 weeks after DPC sensitization. Treatment described: therapeutic diphenylcyclopropenone sensitization with weekly scalp DPC. Blood was collected ahead of every patch test applied. Study results and limitations: Following DPC sensitization, TCRs present above 1 in 1000 frequency showed no change.

The TCR was taken from a woman under 30 with alopecia areata. Some clones in this sample may be carry-over from other donors' samples. This sample comprised whole blood, obtained in connection with sensitization to the hapten diphenylcyclopropenone (DPC).

The CDR3 DNA reads TGCGCCAGCAGCTTAATGGCAGGGGGCGCCGGCACTGAAGCTTTCTTT. Protein product: CASSLMAGGAGTEAFF. The chain employs TRBV5-1 and TRBJ1-1; 8 bases are shared with TRBD1. CDR3 length: 16 amino acids. Germline V gene lookup returns CDR1 SGHRS and CDR2 YFSETQ. The J segment lost 4 bases and the V segment lost 2 bases, leaving 10 bases of the junction unmatched.